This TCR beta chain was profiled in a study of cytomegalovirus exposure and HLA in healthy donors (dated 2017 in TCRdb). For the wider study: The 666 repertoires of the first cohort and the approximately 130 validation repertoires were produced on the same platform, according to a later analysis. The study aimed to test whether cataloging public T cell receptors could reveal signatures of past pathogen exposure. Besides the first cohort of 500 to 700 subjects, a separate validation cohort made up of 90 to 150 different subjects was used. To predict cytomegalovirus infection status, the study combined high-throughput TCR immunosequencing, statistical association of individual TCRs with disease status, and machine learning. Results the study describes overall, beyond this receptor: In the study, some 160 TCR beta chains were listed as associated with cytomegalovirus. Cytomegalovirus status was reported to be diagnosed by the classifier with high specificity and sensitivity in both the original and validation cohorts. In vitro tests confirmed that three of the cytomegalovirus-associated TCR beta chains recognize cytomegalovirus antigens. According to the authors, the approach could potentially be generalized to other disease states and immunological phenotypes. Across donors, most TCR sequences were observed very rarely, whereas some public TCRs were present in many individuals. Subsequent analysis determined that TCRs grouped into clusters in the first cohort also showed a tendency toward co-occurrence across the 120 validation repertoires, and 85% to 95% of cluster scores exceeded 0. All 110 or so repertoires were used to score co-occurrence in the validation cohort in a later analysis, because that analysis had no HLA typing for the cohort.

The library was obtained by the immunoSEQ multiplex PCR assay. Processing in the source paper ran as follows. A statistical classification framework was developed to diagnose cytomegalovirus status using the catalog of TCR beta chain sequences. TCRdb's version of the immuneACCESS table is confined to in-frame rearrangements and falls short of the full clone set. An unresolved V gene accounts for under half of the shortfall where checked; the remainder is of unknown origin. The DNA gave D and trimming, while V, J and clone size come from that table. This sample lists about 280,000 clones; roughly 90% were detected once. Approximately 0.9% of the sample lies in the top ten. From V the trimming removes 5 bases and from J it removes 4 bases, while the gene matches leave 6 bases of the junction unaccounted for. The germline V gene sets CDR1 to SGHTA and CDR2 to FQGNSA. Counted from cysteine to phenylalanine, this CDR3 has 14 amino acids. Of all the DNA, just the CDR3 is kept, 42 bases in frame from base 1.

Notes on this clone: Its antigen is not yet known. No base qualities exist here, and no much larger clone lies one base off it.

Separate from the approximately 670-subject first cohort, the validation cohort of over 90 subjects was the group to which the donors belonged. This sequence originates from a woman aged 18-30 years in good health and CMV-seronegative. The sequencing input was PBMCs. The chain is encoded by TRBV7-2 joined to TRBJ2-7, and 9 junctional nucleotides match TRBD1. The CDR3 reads CASSPSGQGYEQYF. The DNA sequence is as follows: TGTGCCAGCAGCCCCTCGGGACAGGGATACGAGCAGTACTTC.